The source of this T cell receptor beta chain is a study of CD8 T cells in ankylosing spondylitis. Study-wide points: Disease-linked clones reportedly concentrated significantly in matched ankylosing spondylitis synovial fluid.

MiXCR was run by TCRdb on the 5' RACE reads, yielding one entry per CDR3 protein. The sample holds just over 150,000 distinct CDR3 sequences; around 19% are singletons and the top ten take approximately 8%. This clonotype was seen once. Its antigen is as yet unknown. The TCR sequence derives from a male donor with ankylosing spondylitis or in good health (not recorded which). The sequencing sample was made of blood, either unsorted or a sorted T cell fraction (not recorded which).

The CDR3 sequence is CASSQAPSAFYEQYF. CDR3 bases: TGTGCCAGCAGCCAGGCACCTAGCGCATTCTACGAGCAGTACTTC. The chain is built from TRBV3-1 and TRBJ2-7; possible D gene TRBD2, 6 bases. CDR3 length equals 15 residues. The V end was cut by 3 bases, the J end by 3 bases, with 15 bases between. Germline CDR1 LGHDT, CDR2 YNNKEL (reference sequence).